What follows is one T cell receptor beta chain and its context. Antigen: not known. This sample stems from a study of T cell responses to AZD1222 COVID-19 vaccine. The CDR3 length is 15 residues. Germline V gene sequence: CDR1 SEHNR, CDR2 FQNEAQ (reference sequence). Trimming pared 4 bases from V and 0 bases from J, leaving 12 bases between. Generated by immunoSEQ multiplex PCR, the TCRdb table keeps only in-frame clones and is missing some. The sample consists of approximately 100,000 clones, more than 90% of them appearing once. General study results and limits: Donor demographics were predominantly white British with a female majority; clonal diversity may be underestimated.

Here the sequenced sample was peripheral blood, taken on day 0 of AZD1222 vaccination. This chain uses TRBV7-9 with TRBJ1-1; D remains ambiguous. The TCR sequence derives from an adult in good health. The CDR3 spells CASSSPRGMNTEAFF. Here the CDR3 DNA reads TGTGCCAGCAGCTCTCCCCGGGGTATGAACACTGAAGCTTTCTTT.